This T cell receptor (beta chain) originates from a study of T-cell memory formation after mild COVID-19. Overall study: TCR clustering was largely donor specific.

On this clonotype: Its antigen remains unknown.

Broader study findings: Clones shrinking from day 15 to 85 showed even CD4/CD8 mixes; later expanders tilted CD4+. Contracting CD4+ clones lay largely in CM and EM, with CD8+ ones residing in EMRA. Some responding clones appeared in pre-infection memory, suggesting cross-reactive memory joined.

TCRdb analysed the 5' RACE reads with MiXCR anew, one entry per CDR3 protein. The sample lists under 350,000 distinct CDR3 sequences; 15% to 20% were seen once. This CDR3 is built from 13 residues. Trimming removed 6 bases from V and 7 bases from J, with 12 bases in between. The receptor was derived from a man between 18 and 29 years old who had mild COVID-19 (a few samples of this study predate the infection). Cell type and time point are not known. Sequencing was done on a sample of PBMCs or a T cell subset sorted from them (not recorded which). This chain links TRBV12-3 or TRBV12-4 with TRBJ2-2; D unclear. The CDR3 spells CASSPALGGELFF. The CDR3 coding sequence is TGTGCCAGCAGCCCGGCGCTGGGCGGGGAGCTGTTTTTT.